This T cell receptor (beta chain) comes out of a study of blood T cells in healthy people across ages. The authors ran a second PCR of roughly 6 to 12 cycles using a sample-barcoded 5' primer and a J-beta primer mix. Template switching added a 12-random-nucleotide identifier to every cDNA molecule. TCRdb recomputed calls from the 5' RACE reads with MiXCR, one row per CDR3 protein. The table records 700,000 to 900,000 distinct CDR3 sequences, more than 25% of them present only once. Germline-derived CDR1 and CDR2 are MNHNS and SASEGT. This CDR3 is built from 19 residues. This clonotype was picked up a small number of times. Each donor gave roughly 9.8 milliliters of peripheral blood. The data were also submitted as part of a second study, on T cells of mothers and their children. That study reports: Each child gave 2.9 million or so TCR beta CDR3 reads (each mother, over 8.5 million). With unrelated pairs as the comparison, related mother-child pairs had a slightly higher overlap that was not significant.

The clonotype originates from a boy aged 10-17 years in good health. The sequenced sample consisted of blood. The genes are TRBV6-1 and TRBJ2-1, with D possibly TRBD2 on 7 matching bases. The end of the DNA aligns better with TRBJ2-5, so the J call may be wrong. The CDR3: CASSLRLFGGPTARETQYF. CDR3 in DNA: TGTGCCAGCAGTCTCCGACTTTTCGGGGGGCCTACCGCCCGAGAGACCCAGTACTTC.